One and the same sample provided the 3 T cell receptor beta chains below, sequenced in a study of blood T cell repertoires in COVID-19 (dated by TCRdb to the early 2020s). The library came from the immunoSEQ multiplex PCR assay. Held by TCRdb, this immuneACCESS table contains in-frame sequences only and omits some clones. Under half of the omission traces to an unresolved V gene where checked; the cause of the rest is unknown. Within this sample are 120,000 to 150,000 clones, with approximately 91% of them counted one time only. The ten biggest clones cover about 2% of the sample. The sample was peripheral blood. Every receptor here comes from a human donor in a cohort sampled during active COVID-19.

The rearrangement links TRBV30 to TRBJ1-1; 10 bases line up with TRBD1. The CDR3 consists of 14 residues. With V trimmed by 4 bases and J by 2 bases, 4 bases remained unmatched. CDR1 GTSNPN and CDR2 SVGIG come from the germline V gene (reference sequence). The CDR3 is CAWTGQGLNTEAFF. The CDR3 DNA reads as TGTGCCTGGACGGGACAGGGGTTAAACACTGAAGCTTTCTTT.

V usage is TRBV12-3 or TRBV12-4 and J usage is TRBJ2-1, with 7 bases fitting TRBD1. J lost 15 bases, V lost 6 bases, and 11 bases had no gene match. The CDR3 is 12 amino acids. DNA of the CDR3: TGTGCCAGCAGCCCACAGGGGCCCCACGGGTTCTTC. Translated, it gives CASSPQGPHGFF.

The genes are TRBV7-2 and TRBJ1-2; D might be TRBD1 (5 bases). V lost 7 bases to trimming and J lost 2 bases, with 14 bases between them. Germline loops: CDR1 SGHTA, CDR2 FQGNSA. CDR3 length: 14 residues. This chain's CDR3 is CASIWGSQNYGYTF. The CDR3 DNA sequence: TGTGCCAGCATCTGGGGCTCTCAGAACTATGGCTACACCTTC.